A single sample gave rise to the 27 T cell receptor beta chains below, sequenced in a study of vaccination and CD4 T cells after COVID-19. Cultured CD4+ T-cell DNA underwent Oncomine TCR Beta short-read sequencing. From the PCR reads, TCRdb called clonotypes with MiXCR, one entry per CDR3 protein. The sample lists around 16,000 distinct CDR3 sequences, over 45% occurring once. Antigen specificity for these receptors is unknown. Documented treatment: roughly 10-day PBMC culture with coronavirus spike peptide pools or control peptides (ViraFEST assay). Input material: CD4+ T cells from blood, cultured in vitro. The receptors here all came from a human donor who had recovered from COVID-19.

This clonotype was found once. The rearrangement links TRBV5-1 to TRBJ1-1; 7 nucleotides match TRBD1. The CDR3 runs to 14 residues. Germline CDR1 is SGHRS and CDR2 is YFSETQ. Trimming cost V 3 bases and J 1 base; bases outside gene matches: 3. Written as DNA, the CDR3 is TGCGCCAGCAGCTCAACAGGGGCGAACACTGAAGCTTTCTTT. The encoded protein is CASSSTGANTEAFF.

Only a few counts were recorded for this clonotype. The chain employs TRBV15 and TRBJ1-1; 9 bases align to TRBD1. The CDR3 extends over 14 amino acids. The V and J ends lost 1 base and 7 bases, in that order; junction bases with no gene match: 4. CDR1 is LNHNV, CDR2 YYDKDF, per germline (reference sequence). CDR3 DNA sequence: TGTGCCACCAGCAGAGGGGACAGGGCCCGTGAAGCTTTCTTT. This codes for CATSRGDRAREAFF.

J is TRBJ1-2 and V is TRBV18; D perhaps matches TRBD1 (5 bases). The CDR3 has 13 amino acids. The germline gives CDR1 KGHSH, CDR2 LQKENI. Trimming cost V 2 bases and J 7 bases, with 11 bases left between them. CDR3 DNA: TGTGCCAGCTCACCAACAGAGCAGGGTGGCTACACCTTC. This encodes CASSPTEQGGYTF.

In this sample, this clonotype turned up a few times. This chain links TRBV19 with TRBJ1-1; 8 nucleotides align to TRBD1. J gave up 11 bases and V 5 bases, and 19 bases lay outside the gene matches. Germline CDR1 LNHDA, CDR2 SQIVND (reference sequence). The CDR3 covers 16 residues. The CDR3 loop is CASSLTPTGALYRAFF. The CDR3 nucleotides are TGTGCCAGTAGTTTGACGCCGACAGGGGCTCTTTACCGGGCTTTCTTT. The variable domain in full, with the rest retrieved from reference TRBV19 and TRBJ1-1, is DGGITQSPKYLFRKEGQNVTLSCEQNLNHDAMYWYRQDPGQGLRLIYYSQIVNDFQKGDIAEGYSVSREKKESFPLTVTSAQKNPTAFYLCASSLTPTGALYRAFFGQGTRLTVV.

This clonotype appeared a few times. This chain links TRBV30 with TRBJ1-2; a weak D match, TRBD1 (5 bases). The CDR3 runs to 14 residues. The germline V gene encodes CDR1 GTSNPN and CDR2 SVGIG (reference sequence). V lost 5 bases to trimming and J lost 0 bases, with 13 bases between them. The CDR3 coding sequence is TGTGCCTGGTCCGGGACGGCTGCTAACTATGGCTACACCTTC. It yields the protein CAWSGTAANYGYTF. Variable domain in full (rest from reference TRBV30 and TRBJ1-2): SQTIHQWPATLVQPVGSPLSLECTVEGTSNPNLYWYRQAAGRGLQLLFYSVGIGQISSEVPQNLSASRPQDRQFILSSKKLLLSDSGFYLCAWSGTAANYGYTFGSGTRLTVV.

The chain recombines TRBV7-6 with TRBJ1-1, with a possible D match to TRBD1 (5 bases). V lost 5 bases and J 1 base, leaving 14 bases between the germline ends. This CDR3 region has 15 residues. The germline V gene encodes CDR1 SGHVS and CDR2 FNYEAQ. In DNA form, the CDR3 reads TGTGCCAGCAGCATGACAAGGGGACCGAACACTGAAGCTTTCTTT. This gives the protein CASSMTRGPNTEAFF.

The chain couples TRBV12-1 to TRBJ2-7; the D call of TRBD1 is as the table states it, not checked on the DNA. TRBV12-1 has pseudogene status. The CDR3 has 16 residues. The CDR3 DNA sequence: TGTGCCAGCAGCCCCCCCCGGGAAGCGAAGATGCACGAGCAGTACTTC. This encodes CASSPPREAKMHEQYF.

This clonotype was counted only a few times. The chain combines TRBV21-1 with TRBJ1-2; whether TRBD1, the table's D call, matches the DNA was not checked. TRBV21-1 corresponds to a pseudogene. The CDR3 contains 16 residues. This chain's CDR3 is CASSKVFDRGRKGYTF. CDR3 nucleotides: TGTGCCAGCAGCAAAGTGTTCGACAGGGGGCGAAAAGGCTACACCTTC.

This clonotype turned up a few times. The J gene is TRBJ2-3, the V gene TRBV15; D remains unclear. Germline V gene lookup returns CDR1 LNHNV and CDR2 YYDKDF (reference sequence). The CDR3 extends over 14 amino acids. V lost 1 base to trimming and J lost 0 bases, with 5 bases between them. In nucleotides, the CDR3 is TGTGCCACCAGCAGAGCGGACAGCACAGATACGCAGTATTTT. Protein sequence: CATSRADSTDTQYF.

This chain links TRBV6-4 with TRBJ1-1; D is unresolved. The CDR3 spans 14 residues. The V end was cut by 3 bases, the J end by 3 bases, with 11 bases between. CDR1 is MRHNA, CDR2 SNTAGT, per germline. CDR3 region: CASSERERYTEAFF. CDR3 nucleotide sequence: TGTGCCAGCAGTGAGAGGGAAAGGTACACTGAAGCTTTCTTT.

This clonotype was observed a handful of times. The chain couples TRBV18 to TRBJ1-2; 9 bases map to TRBD1. The CDR3 loop spans 13 amino acids. J gave up 5 bases and V 6 bases, and 4 bases lay outside the gene matches. CDR1 is KGHSH and CDR2 is LQKENI in the germline V gene. As DNA, the CDR3 is TGTGCCAGCTCCCAAGGACAGGGGTATGGCTACACCTTC. As protein: CASSQGQGYGYTF.

In this sample, this clonotype turned up a few times. V gene TRBV10-3 combines with J gene TRBJ2-5, with 7 bases fitting TRBD1. Germline CDR1 and CDR2: ENHRY and SYGVKD. This CDR3 is built from 14 residues. V dropped 3 bases and J dropped 4; count of bases not matched to a gene: 5. CDR3 loop: CAISEIRGRETQYF. CDR3 sequence (DNA): TGTGCCATCAGTGAAATTAGGGGGCGAGAGACCCAGTACTTC.

This chain joins TRBV7-8 and TRBJ1-2; 7 nucleotides line up with TRBD1. Trimming cost V 4 bases and J 7 bases; bases outside gene matches: 9. This CDR3 spans 14 amino acids. In germline, CDR1 is SGHVS, CDR2 FQNEAQ. The CDR3 coding sequence is TGTGCCAGCAGCTCCAGGGAGGGGGCGCGTGGCTACACCTTC. Translation gives CASSSREGARGYTF.

This clonotype showed up just a few times. This CDR3 reads CASSAGPGYNSYNEQFF. In nucleotides, the CDR3 is TGTGCCAGCAGCGCCGGCCCTGGGTATAACTCCTACAATGAGCAGTTCTTC. The chain has TRBV7-8 and TRBJ2-1; D uncertain. The germline V and J ends were trimmed by 5 bases and 0 bases, with 17 bases remaining between them. This CDR3 comprises 17 residues. CDR1 and CDR2 from the germline V gene are SGHVS and FQNEAQ. Full variable domain (remainder filled in from reference TRBV7-8 and TRBJ2-1): GAGVSQSPRYKVAKRGQDVALRCDPISGHVSLFWYQQALGQGPEFLTYFQNEAQLDKSGLPSDRFFAERPEGSVSTLKIQRTQQEDSAVYLCASSAGPGYNSYNEQFFGPGTRLTVL.

This clonotype was seen just once. The chain couples TRBV11-3 to TRBJ2-5, with 7 bases fitting TRBD1. The CDR3 length is 15 residues. The V gene end was trimmed by 5 bases and the J gene end by 5 bases; junction bases not matched to a gene: 11. The V gene's germline CDR1 is SGHNT and CDR2 YENEEA. The CDR3 protein is CASSKTGSSGETQYF. CDR3 in DNA: TGTGCCAGCAGCAAGACAGGGAGTTCAGGGGAGACCCAGTACTTC.

This clonotype turned up a few times. The rearrangement joins TRBV6-1 to TRBJ1-5; TRBD1 agrees at 10 bases. V was pared by 7 bases and J by 7 bases, with 7 bases of the junction left unmatched. Looked up from germline, CDR1 is MNHNS and CDR2 is SASEGT. There are 14 residues in the CDR3. The CDR3 nucleotides read TGTGCCAGCAATCCGGGACAGGGGCACCAGCCCCAGCATTTT. Translation gives CASNPGQGHQPQHF.

This clonotype was seen a handful of times. V usage is TRBV6-1 and J usage is TRBJ1-2; no clear D. Germline V gene sequence: CDR1 MNHNS, CDR2 SASEGT. With 5 bases removed from V and 10 bases from J, the gap between germline ends came to 17 bases. This CDR3 has 13 residues. Here the CDR3 reads CASSRSPGGDYTF. The CDR3 region has the DNA TGTGCCAGCAGTAGATCTCCGGGCGGTGACTACACCTTC.

This clonotype was counted between two and nine times. The V and J genes are TRBV20-1 and TRBJ1-1, with TRBD1 identical over 8 bases. Germline CDR1 and CDR2: DFQATT and SNEGSKA (reference sequence). V shed 3 bases and J 3 bases; nucleotides not matched to a gene: 9. The CDR3 runs 15 residues. CDR3 sequence: CSASRAGGRYTEAFF. In DNA, the CDR3 is TGCAGTGCTAGCCGGGCAGGGGGCAGGTACACTGAAGCTTTCTTT.

In its sample, this clonotype is large. This chain joins TRBV20-1 and TRBJ1-2; D is perhaps TRBD1 (6 bases). V was cut by 2 bases and J by 5 bases, with 21 bases left in between. The CDR3 is 16 residues long. CDR1 is DFQATT and CDR2 is SNEGSKA in the germline V gene (reference sequence). Written as DNA, the CDR3 is TGCAGTGCTAGAAAATTAACAGGGACGCAAAGATATGGCTACACCTTC. Protein sequence: CSARKLTGTQRYGYTF.

The chain uses TRBV20-1 and TRBJ1-4, with D perhaps matching TRBD1 (5 bases). Trimming took 0 bases from V and 7 from J, leaving 12 bases between them. Germline CDR1 is DFQATT and CDR2 is SNEGSKA (reference sequence). The CDR3 sequence is 14 residues long. The chain's CDR3 is CSARDPRVGEKLFF. CDR3 nucleotide sequence: TGCAGTGCTAGAGATCCCAGGGTGGGTGAAAAACTGTTTTTT.

A few counts support this clonotype. As DNA, the CDR3 is TGTGCCAGTATCCCCTCTTGGACAGGCACAACTGAAGCTTTCTTT. This encodes CASIPSWTGTTEAFF. This rearrangement joins TRBV19 to TRBJ1-1; 7 bases map to TRBD1. In germline, CDR1 is LNHDA, CDR2 SQIVND (reference sequence). This CDR3 has 15 amino acids. With 7 bases clipped from V and 5 bases from J, the junction kept 13 bases outside the gene matches.

CDR3 residues: CASTARITGGSYEQYF. For the CDR3, the DNA is TGCGCCAGCACCGCCCGAATAACAGGGGGCTCCTACGAGCAGTACTTC. J is TRBJ2-7 and V is TRBV5-1; 8 nucleotides agree with TRBD1. The junction had 11 bases not matched to a gene; V was cut back by 6 bases and J by 0 bases. The CDR3 covers 16 residues. The V gene's germline CDR1 is SGHRS and CDR2 YFSETQ.

This clonotype was recorded once. The chain carries TRBV7-3 and TRBJ2-2; D call uncertain. The CDR3 extends over 13 amino acids. Germline assignment: CDR1 SGHTA and CDR2 FQGTGA. V was shortened by 6 bases and J by 5 bases, with 10 bases between the two germline ends. CDR3 sequence (DNA): TGTGCCAGCAGGCCTACGGGTACCGGGGAGCTGTTTTTT. The encoded protein is CASRPTGTGELFF.

The chain joins TRBV12-3 or TRBV12-4 to TRBJ2-2; possible D gene TRBD2, 5 bases. Trimming removed 6 bases at V and 1 base at J, with 15 bases between. The length of the CDR3 is 16 residues. This chain's CDR3 is CASRGVDSVNTGELFF. Here the CDR3 DNA reads TGTGCCAGCAGGGGCGTGGACTCCGTGAACACCGGGGAGCTGTTTTTT.

This clonotype was counted a few times. V usage is TRBV30 and J usage is TRBJ1-5, with D uncertain. V gave up 0 bases and J gave up 1 base, with 4 bases separating them. CDR3 length: 13 residues. Germline V gene data show CDR1 as GTSNPN and CDR2 as SVGIG (reference sequence). CDR3 nucleotide sequence: TGTGCCTGGAGTGTACAGAGCAATCAGCCCCAGCATTTT. It translates to CAWSVQSNQPQHF.

V and J are TRBV5-4 and TRBJ2-1, with D possibly matching TRBD2 (6 bases). This CDR3 spans 15 amino acids. Germline loops: CDR1 SGHNT, CDR2 YYREEE (reference sequence). Trimming shortened V by 1 base and J by 3 bases, and 11 bases separated the two germline ends. CDR3 sequence reads: CASSLREPGYNEQFF. As DNA, the CDR3 is TGTGCCAGCAGCTTGCGGGAGCCGGGCTACAATGAGCAGTTCTTC.

This clonotype turned up a few times. J is TRBJ2-5 and V is TRBV15, with 10 bases identical to TRBD2. Germline trimming cut 0 bases from V and 5 bases from J; bases unmatched to any gene: 6. The CDR3 covers 16 residues. Germline loops: CDR1 LNHNV, CDR2 YYDKDF (reference sequence). The CDR3 nucleotides read TGTGCCACCAGCAGAGATCAGCGGGGGGGCCGGGAGACCCAGTACTTC. This codes for CATSRDQRGGRETQYF.